The rows below give T cell receptor beta chains drawn from one sample of a study of CD8+ T cells in alopecia areata. Measured with immunoSEQ multiplex PCR; TCRdb has only the in-frame clones, and not every one. The sample holds roughly 250,000 clones, 45% to 70% seen once. Material: CD4+ T cells sorted from blood, obtained between weeks 51 and 54, from a patient treated with tofacitinib. The receptors here all came from a human donor with alopecia areata. The CDR3 runs from the conserved cysteine through the conserved F or W. Each record gives: D gene, clone size, V gene, J gene, CDR3 DNA, CDR3 protein. The D gene is left open where the match is weak. Rows may omit the clone size; those that give it use once, few, many or a size class.

NA	NA	TRBV29-1	TRBJ2-1	TGCAGCGTGGCCCTTGACTCATACAATGAGCAGTTCTTC	CSVALDSYNEQFF
TRBD2	NA	TRBV5-6	TRBJ2-4	TGTGCCAGCAGCGTCGGGACTAGGGGCATTCAGTACTTC	CASSVGTRGIQYF
NA	NA	TRBV9	TRBJ2-3	TGTGCCAGCAGTCGCACAGATACGCAGTATTTT	CASSRTDTQYF
NA	NA	TRBV30	TRBJ1-2	TGTGCCTGGAGTGTCGCCCAGGGCAACTATGGCTACACCTTC	CAWSVAQGNYGYTF
TRBD1	NA	TRBV7-8	TRBJ2-5	TGTGCCAGCGGAACAGGGGGCGGCAAAGAGACCCAGTACTTC	CASGTGGGKETQYF
TRBD1	NA	TRBV2	TRBJ2-7	TGTGCCAGCAGCCCCGGGACAGATTACGAGCAGTACTTC	CASSPGTDYEQYF
NA	NA	TRBV29-1	TRBJ2-1	TGCAGCGTTGTTTCCTCCTACAATGAGCAGTTCTTC	CSVVSSYNEQFF
TRBD2	NA	TRBV5-1	TRBJ2-5	TGCGCCAGCAGCTCGAGCGGGGCGCGGAGGGAGACCCAGTACTTC	CASSSSGARRETQYF
TRBD2	few	TRBV7-2	TRBJ2-3	TGTGCCAGCAGCTTAGTGGGACTAGCGGCGGGGGATACGCAGTATTTT	CASSLVGLAAGDTQYF
TRBD1	NA	TRBV29-1	TRBJ2-7	TGCAGCGTTGAGTCCGGGACAGGGGGCTTCTACGAGCAGTACTTC	CSVESGTGGFYEQYF
TRBD2	NA	TRBV10-2	TRBJ2-1	TGCGCCAGCAGTGTTCAGCGGGGCTCTGGTGAGCAGTTCTTC	CASSVQRGSGEQFF
TRBD2	NA	TRBV7-7	TRBJ2-5	TGTGCTAGCAGCCAGCAAACGGGAGGGGAGACCCAGTACTTC	CASSQQTGGETQYF
NA	NA	TRBV6-6	TRBJ2-7	TGTGCCAGCACCCCAGGTATCTCCTACGAGCAGTACTTC	CASTPGISYEQYF
TRBD1	NA	TRBV30	TRBJ2-7	TGTGCCTGGAGCCAGACAGGGTACTACGAGCAGTACTTC	CAWSQTGYYEQYF
TRBD1	NA	TRBV5-1	TRBJ2-1	TGCGCCAGCGGCTTACTCCCGGGACAGGACAATGAGCAGTTCTTC	CASGLLPGQDNEQFF
NA	NA	TRBV7-8	TRBJ2-5	TGTGCCAGCAGCAAAAGCCTCAGGGTTGAGACCCAGTACTTC	CASSKSLRVETQYF
NA	NA	TRBV10-3	TRBJ2-5	TGTGCCATCAGTGAGTTGGCTGTGGCCGAAGAGACCCAGTACTTC	CAISELAVAEETQYF
NA	NA	TRBV20-1	TRBJ1-1	TGCAGTGCTCCCCGTGGGCCTGAAGCTTTCTTT	CSAPRGPEAFF
NA	NA	TRBV9	TRBJ2-3	TGTGCCAGCAGCGCAATGGTGGGCGGGAGCACAGATACGCAGTATTTT	CASSAMVGGSTDTQYF
NA	NA	TRBV30	TRBJ1-2	TGTGCCTGTCGAGCCTCAGGAGACAGTAACTATGGCTACACCTTC	CACRASGDSNYGYTF
NA	once	TRBV5-5	TRBJ2-5	TGTGCCAGCAGCCTAGGGCAGGGGAGGTGGTACCAAGAGACCCAGTACTTC	CASSLGQGRWYQETQYF
NA	few	TRBV28	TRBJ2-4	TGTGCCAGCAGTTTCCAGGACAGATCTAAGTACTTC	CASSFQDRSKYF
NA	few	TRBV5-1	TRBJ2-3	TGCGCCAGCAGCTTGGCCTGGCCGAATACAGATACGCAGTATTTT	CASSLAWPNTDTQYF
NA	many	TRBV9	TRBJ2-2	TGTGCCAGCAGCGTAGGGCTAGCCCGGACCGGGGAGCTGTTTTTT	CASSVGLARTGELFF
NA	NA	TRBV2	TRBJ1-2	TGTGCCAGCAGTGCGAAAGGGTCATATGGCTACACCTTC	CASSAKGSYGYTF
NA	few	TRBV29-1	TRBJ2-5	TGCGGCGGACTGACCCAAGAGACCCAGTACTTC	CGGLTQETQYF
NA	NA	TRBV9	TRBJ2-5	TGTGCCAGCAGCGTAGAGGCCTACAAGGAGACCCAGTACTTC	CASSVEAYKETQYF
TRBD1	few	TRBV19	TRBJ1-5	TGTGCCAGTACCCGGGGGACAGGGGGATGGAATCAGCCCCAGCATTTT	CASTRGTGGWNQPQHF